The 22 T cell receptor beta chains listed next were all sequenced from one sample in a study of human T cells and chemical hapten exposure. MiXCR, applied by TCRdb to the RACE reads, yields one record per CDR3 protein. The repertoire holds about 31,000 distinct CDR3 sequences, 6.5% to 9% seen once, with 9% to 10% in the top ten. The time point is: healthy volunteer bleed at 2 weeks. Unfractionated whole blood was the source of the extracted total RNA. The sample comprised whole blood. The receptors originated from a human donor in good health. Some clones in this sample may be carry-over from other donors' samples.

This clonotype was recorded many times. This sequence joins TRBV5-6 and TRBJ2-7, with D perhaps TRBD1 (6 bases). Germline V gives CDR1 SGHDT, CDR2 YYEEEE. Trimming took off 3 bases at V and 2 bases at J, with 6 bases between the two ends. This CDR3 is built from 12 residues. The chain's CDR3 is CASSYRAYEQYF. CDR3 sequence (DNA): TGTGCCAGCAGCTACAGGGCCTACGAGCAGTACTTC. Supplemented by reference TRBV5-6 and TRBJ2-7, the full variable domain reads DAGVTQSPTHLIKTRGQQVTLRCSPKSGHDTVSWYQQALGQGPQFIFQYYEEEERQRGNFPDRFSGHQFPNYSSELNVNALLLGDSALYLCASSYRAYEQYFGPGTRLTVT.

This clonotype was recorded once. A read error may be the cause here, since a much bigger clone is one base away. J is TRBJ2-5 and V is TRBV7-7, with 7 bases aligning to TRBD2. Germline CDR1 SSHAT, CDR2 FNYEAQ (reference sequence). The CDR3 is made up of 15 amino acids. The CDR3 DNA reads TGTGCTAGCAGCTTATTCCACAGCGGGGAAGAGACCCAGTACTTC. Translation: CASSLFHSGEETQYF.

This clonotype was detected ten times or more. The chain uses TRBV3-1 and TRBJ2-1, with 7 bases fitting TRBD2. V trimming: 1 base; J trimming: 5 bases; junction bases outside the gene matches: 11. The CDR3 runs 17 residues. From germline, CDR1 is LGHDT and CDR2 YNNKEL (reference sequence). The CDR3 nucleotides are TGTGCCAGCAGCCAAGCTAGGACTAGTACTCCAAACAATGAGCAGTTCTTC. This translates into CASSQARTSTPNNEQFF.

This clonotype turned up a few times. The V and J genes are TRBV5-4 and TRBJ2-1; 11 nucleotides line up with TRBD1. With V trimmed by 0 bases and J by 3 bases, 2 bases remained unmatched. The CDR3 length is 16 residues. CDR1 and CDR2 from the germline V gene are SGHNT and YYREEE (reference sequence). CDR3 sequence reads: CASSLAGTGGYNEQFF. The CDR3 bases are TGTGCCAGCAGCTTGGCGGGGACAGGGGGCTACAATGAGCAGTTCTTC.

Many counts were recorded for this clonotype. The chain recombines TRBV20-1 with TRBJ2-5; 9 positions agree with TRBD2. CDR1 is DFQATT and CDR2 is SNEGSKA in the germline V gene (reference sequence). Germline trimming cut 6 bases from V and 5 bases from J; bases unmatched to any gene: 10. CDR3 length: 14 residues. The CDR3 DNA reads as TGCAGTGCGGGGGGTCTAGCGGGGTTTGAGACCCAGTACTTC. Its translation is CSAGGLAGFETQYF.

This clonotype was counted at least ten times. The chain is built from TRBV5-4 and TRBJ2-2, with D tentatively TRBD1 (6 bases). The CDR3 is 15 residues long. The V end was cut by 6 bases, the J end by 6 bases, with 18 bases between. Germline loops: CDR1 SGHNT, CDR2 YYREEE (reference sequence). The CDR3 DNA follows: TGTGCCAGCAAGAAACAGGGTGGGGTCGCCGGGGAGCTGTTTTTT. Encoded protein: CASKKQGGVAGELFF.

This chain connects TRBV6-2 or TRBV6-3 to TRBJ2-1, with a weak D call TRBD2 (5 bases). Germline CDR1 and CDR2: MNHEY and SVGEGT. The CDR3 spans 12 residues. V was trimmed by 2 bases and J by 7 bases, leaving 6 bases between them. CDR3 protein: CASSYRGNEQFF. The CDR3 bases are TGTGCCAGCAGTTACCGCGGGAATGAGCAGTTCTTC.

This clonotype occurred many times. This sequence joins TRBV10-3 and TRBJ2-3; TRBD2 matches 10 bases. Germline assignment: CDR1 ENHRY and CDR2 SYGVKD. The V gene end was trimmed by 3 bases and the J gene end by 1 base; junction bases not matched to a gene: 7. The CDR3 contains 17 residues. The CDR3 protein is CAISEVVAGGGTDTQYF. CDR3 in DNA: TGTGCCATCAGTGAAGTAGTAGCGGGAGGTGGCACAGATACGCAGTATTTT.

In its sample, this clonotype was seen many times. The chain couples TRBV29-1 to TRBJ2-3; 7 nucleotides line up with TRBD1. The ends lost 3 bases at V and 2 bases at J; junction bases unmatched: 5. This CDR3 region has 14 residues. CDR1 is SQVTM, CDR2 ANQGSEA, per germline. DNA of the CDR3: TGCAGCGTTGAGTCACAGGGGTTCACAGATACGCAGTATTTT. Its protein product is CSVESQGFTDTQYF.

The V call is TRBV29-1, the J call TRBJ1-2, with TRBD1 matching over 7 bases. Germline CDR1 is SQVTM and CDR2 is ANQGSEA. J gave up 4 bases and V 6 bases, and 5 bases lay outside the gene matches. The CDR3 loop spans 12 amino acids. CDR3 nucleotide sequence: TGCAGCGTCCGCCGACAGGGCTATGGCTACACCTTC. Protein sequence: CSVRRQGYGYTF.

J is TRBJ1-4 and V is TRBV30; D remains ambiguous. CDR1 is GTSNPN and CDR2 is SVGIG in the germline V gene (reference sequence). V shed 0 bases and J shed 8 bases, with 13 bases lying between them. This CDR3 comprises 14 residues. As DNA, the CDR3 is TGTGCCTGGAGTGTACGAGGTGGAGTGGAAAAACTGTTTTTT. Translating it yields CAWSVRGGVEKLFF.

This clonotype was observed many times. The chain combines TRBV20-1 with TRBJ2-3; 10 bases are a match to TRBD1. Germline lookup yields CDR1 DFQATT and CDR2 SNEGSKA (reference sequence). V was pared by 3 bases and J by 3 bases, with 6 bases of the junction left unmatched. The CDR3 contains 15 residues. CDR3 sequence: CSASSGQGKTDTQYF. DNA of the CDR3: TGCAGTGCTAGTTCGGGACAGGGGAAGACAGATACGCAGTATTTT.

This clonotype turned up a few times. This chain uses TRBV12-5 with TRBJ2-3; D is possibly TRBD1 (6 bases). V was pared by 6 bases and J by 3 bases, with 13 bases between. CDR1 is LGHNT and CDR2 is FRNRAP in the germline V gene. The CDR3 is 14 amino acids. The CDR3: CASGRQVLTDTQYF. In nucleotides, the CDR3 is TGTGCTAGTGGAAGACAGGTTCTAACAGATACGCAGTATTTT.

This clonotype was detected many times. The chain has TRBV6-1 and TRBJ2-1; D uncertain. CDR1 is MNHNS, CDR2 SASEGT, per germline. This CDR3 is built from 13 residues. V lost 2 bases to trimming and J lost 9 bases, with 11 bases between them. CDR3 in amino acids: CASSEFPEAEQFF. CDR3 DNA sequence: TGTGCCAGCAGTGAATTCCCTGAAGCTGAGCAGTTCTTC.

In this sample, this clonotype turned up many times. The V and J genes are TRBV6-1 and TRBJ1-1; 10 positions match TRBD1. Trimming cost V 7 bases and J 8 bases; bases outside gene matches: 7. Germline-derived CDR1 and CDR2 are MNHNS and SASEGT. This CDR3 comprises 13 residues. CDR3 residues: CASTTGQGIEAFF. Here the CDR3 DNA reads TGTGCCAGCACCACGGGACAGGGGATCGAAGCTTTCTTT.

This clonotype occurred many times. CDR3: CSVISRASTDTQYF. The CDR3 DNA follows: TGCAGCGTCATCTCACGGGCCAGCACAGATACGCAGTATTTT. J is TRBJ2-3 and V is TRBV29-1; D is unresolved. The CDR3 is 14 residues long. Trimming shortened V by 6 bases and J by 0 bases, and 13 bases separated the two germline ends. Germline CDR1 SQVTM, CDR2 ANQGSEA.

The chain recombines TRBV5-1 with TRBJ1-1, with a weak D call TRBD1 (5 bases). The CDR3 totals 12 residues. Trimming removed 2 bases at V and 10 bases at J, with 12 bases between. The V gene's germline CDR1 is SGHRS and CDR2 YFSETQ. CDR3 sequence (DNA): TGCGCCAGCAGCTTAGTAGGGGACGGAGCTTTCTTT. As protein: CASSLVGDGAFF.

This clonotype was counted only a few times. The V gene is TRBV20-1, the J gene TRBJ2-1; D not resolved. Germline CDR1 reads DFQATT; CDR2 reads SNEGSKA (reference sequence). The CDR3 loop spans 11 amino acids. Trimming removed 3 bases at V and 8 bases at J, with 8 bases between. CDR3 protein: CSARATHEQFF. The CDR3 DNA is TGCAGTGCTAGGGCTACACATGAGCAGTTCTTC.

This clonotype was detected ten times or more. The rearrangement links TRBV5-4 to TRBJ2-3; a weak D match, TRBD2 (5 bases). V was pared by 2 bases and J by 0 bases, with 10 bases between. Germline values: CDR1 SGHNT, CDR2 YYREEE (reference sequence). The CDR3 has 15 amino acids. This CDR3 is CASSFGGQSTDTQYF. The CDR3 DNA reads as TGTGCCAGCAGCTTTGGCGGGCAGAGCACAGATACGCAGTATTTT.

The chain has TRBV5-1 and TRBJ1-1, with unresolved D. CDR1 is SGHRS, CDR2 YFSETQ, per germline. Trimming stripped 1 base from V and 0 bases from J, with 10 bases between. CDR3 length equals 15 residues. The CDR3 reads CASSLSRELNTEAFF. The CDR3 nucleotides read TGCGCCAGCAGCTTGAGTCGGGAGTTGAACACTGAAGCTTTCTTT. The full variable domain, with the rest looked up from reference TRBV5-1 and TRBJ1-1, is KAGVTQTPRYLIKTRGQQVTLSCSPISGHRSVSWYQQTPGQGLQFLFEYFSETQRNKGNFPGRFSGRQFSNSRSEMNVSTLELGDSALYLCASSLSRELNTEAFFGQGTRLTVV.

This clonotype has a count of ten or more. This chain links TRBV20-1 with TRBJ1-1; D is unclear. This CDR3 contains 11 residues. Trimming pared 2 bases from V and 0 bases from J, leaving 1 base between. CDR1 is DFQATT and CDR2 is SNEGSKA in the germline V gene (reference sequence). The CDR3 sequence: CSARLNTEAFF. The CDR3 nucleotides are TGCAGTGCTAGACTGAACACTGAAGCTTTCTTT.

This clonotype has only a few counts. This rearrangement joins TRBV5-1 to TRBJ1-1, with D unclear. The CDR3 has 16 residues. The germline CDR1 and CDR2 sequences are SGHRS and YFSETQ. V gave up 2 bases and J gave up 0 bases, with 14 bases separating them. CDR3 loop: CASSLVPFGVNTEAFF. In DNA, the CDR3 is TGCGCCAGCAGCTTAGTCCCCTTTGGAGTGAACACTGAAGCTTTCTTT.